This T cell receptor beta chain was documented in a study of response to subunit inactivated influenza vaccine. Study observations and caveats: With each seasonal influenza vaccination, the authors suggested, few new T cells are recruited.

Comment on this clonotype: Antigen: not known.

The CDR3 runs to 13 residues. Trimming pared 8 bases from V and 0 bases from J, leaving 8 bases between. Germline values: CDR1 DFQATT, CDR2 SNEGSKA (reference sequence). TCRdb redid the calling of the RT-PCR reads with MiXCR, one entry per CDR3 protein. The sample gives about 780,000 distinct CDR3 sequences, approximately 17% of which show up once; roughly a tenth is in the top ten. The chain recombines TRBV20-1 with TRBJ2-6; D is unclear. Here the sequenced sample was PBMCs from blood, taken about 5 days after vaccination. This TCR derives from a man between 50 and 59 years old who received an inactivated influenza vaccine. The CDR3 here is CSPYPSGANVLTF. As DNA, the CDR3 is TGCAGTCCCTATCCCTCTGGGGCCAACGTCCTGACTTTC.